Each of the 9 T cell receptor beta chains below was sequenced from the same sample in a study of cytomegalovirus exposure and HLA in healthy donors (TCRdb year 2017). Library preparation was by the immunoSEQ multiplex PCR assay. For the multiplex PCR, a mixture combining 60 forward primers for TCR Vbeta segments and 13 reverse primers for TCR Jbeta segments was used. Sourced from immuneACCESS, this table was stored by TCRdb with only in-frame sequences that have V and J called. A share of the clones is absent; for the studies checked, an unresolved V gene accounts for under half, and the remainder has no known explanation. The sample table contains some 82,000 clones; only one count was recorded for roughly 83% of them. The top ten clonotypes cover 2% to 2.5% of the sample. Sequencing was performed on PBMCs. The receptors come from a woman aged 50 to 60 in good health and CMV-seronegative.

The genes are TRBV30 and TRBJ1-2, with D possibly TRBD1 on 6 matching bases. There are 14 residues in the CDR3. Germline CDR1 GTSNPN, CDR2 SVGIG (reference sequence). The ends were cut back, 2 bases at V and 4 bases at J, with 14 bases in the middle. CDR3 region: CAWSTPRDIYGYTF. The CDR3 nucleotides read TGTGCCTGGAGTACGCCCAGGGACATCTATGGCTACACCTTC.

V and J are TRBV7-2 and TRBJ1-2; 8 nucleotides agree with TRBD1. There are 18 residues in the CDR3. Germline V gene sequence: CDR1 SGHTA, CDR2 FQGNSA. Trimming cost V 0 bases and J 2 bases; bases outside gene matches: 11. The CDR3 loop is CASSLAKSRNRGNYGYTF. The CDR3 DNA follows: TGTGCCAGCAGCTTAGCGAAATCGAGGAACAGGGGGAACTATGGCTACACCTTC.

The chain uses TRBV28 and TRBJ1-3, with D possibly being TRBD1 (5 bases). In germline, CDR1 is MDHEN, CDR2 SYDVKM. The CDR3 loop spans 19 amino acids. Trimming removed 2 bases at V and 0 bases at J, with 20 bases between. The CDR3 DNA sequence: TGTGCCAGCAGTTTACCAACACCAGGGTCAGGTTACTCTGGAAACACCATATATTTT. Residues: CASSLPTPGSGYSGNTIYF.

The chain employs TRBV9 and TRBJ2-1; TRBD1 aligns across 9 bases. Germline loops: CDR1 SGDLS, CDR2 YYNGEE. There are 15 residues in the CDR3. V dropped 3 bases and J dropped 4; count of bases not matched to a gene: 5. The CDR3 sequence is CASSAGTGQYNEQFF. The CDR3 nucleotides are TGTGCCAGCAGCGCCGGGACAGGGCAGTACAATGAGCAGTTCTTC.

The rearrangement uses TRBV7-3 and TRBJ1-1; 7 bases are a match to TRBD1. Unmatched junction bases numbered 3, after V lost 0 bases and J lost 8 bases. This CDR3 contains 13 residues. Germline V lookup: CDR1 SGHTA, CDR2 FQGTGA. The DNA for the CDR3 is TGTGCCAGCAGCTTAACACCCAGGGGGGAAGCTTTCTTT. Translating it yields CASSLTPRGEAFF.

This clone was seen more than once but under ten times. The chain couples TRBV5-1 to TRBJ1-3, with 7 bases identical to TRBD1. CDR1 and CDR2 (germline): SGHRS, YFSETQ. The CDR3 is 14 residues long. Trimming cost V 4 bases and J 4 bases; bases outside gene matches: 5. The DNA of the CDR3 is TGCGCCAGCAGCGCAACAGGGGTAGGAAACACCATATATTTT. This encodes CASSATGVGNTIYF.

V gene TRBV2 combines with J gene TRBJ2-5; no clear D. The CDR3 is 12 amino acids. The germline V gene encodes CDR1 SNHLY and CDR2 FYNNEI. V lost 2 bases to trimming and J lost 5 bases, with 6 bases between them. The CDR3 bases are TGTGCCAGCAGTGAATTGAGGGAGACCCAGTACTTC. It specifies CASSELRETQYF.

The chain has TRBV9 and TRBJ2-1, with a weak D call TRBD1 (6 bases). Trimming shortened V by 4 bases and J by 10 bases, and 18 bases separated the two germline ends. The CDR3 has 14 amino acids. CDR1 and CDR2 from the germline V gene are SGDLS and YYNGEE. Here the CDR3 reads CASSTGADGTEQFF. As DNA, the CDR3 is TGTGCCAGCAGCACCGGAGCCGACGGGACAGAGCAGTTCTTC.

The J gene is TRBJ2-3, the V gene TRBV5-1; 10 bases fit TRBD2. The germline gives CDR1 SGHRS, CDR2 YFSETQ. The J segment lost 2 bases and the V segment lost 4 bases, leaving 7 bases of the junction unmatched. CDR3 length equals 16 residues. CDR3 region: CASSQSLAGVTDTQYF. The CDR3 bases are TGCGCCAGCAGCCAGAGTCTAGCGGGGGTCACAGATACGCAGTATTTT.